These 16 T cell receptor beta chains came from one sample sequenced in a study of T cell responses to AZD1222 COVID-19 vaccine. The method was immunoSEQ multiplex PCR; TCRdb's version includes in-frame clones alone and lacks a portion of them. The table has 90,000 to 120,000 clones, around 90% seen once; the top ten hold approximately 3%. This specimen consisted of peripheral blood, obtained on day 0 of MenACWY control vaccination. The receptors shown here come from an adult in good health.

The rearrangement uses TRBV5-5 and TRBJ1-1; D remains ambiguous. The V gene's germline CDR1 is SGHKS and CDR2 YYEKEE (reference sequence). CDR3 length equals 12 residues. The V and J ends lost 6 bases and 3 bases respectively, with 9 bases between them. The CDR3 coding sequence is TGTGCCAGCATTAGTTGGGACACTGAAGCTTTCTTT. It is translated as CASISWDTEAFF.

The chain couples TRBV19 to TRBJ2-1; D call uncertain. Germline CDR1 reads LNHDA; CDR2 reads SQIVND (reference sequence). V gave up 3 bases and J gave up 4 bases, with 13 bases separating them. The CDR3 has 15 amino acids. The CDR3 coding sequence is TGTGCCAGTAGTATTTACAGAGACCCATACAATGAGCAGTTCTTC. Its protein product is CASSIYRDPYNEQFF. Looking up the rest from reference TRBV19 and TRBJ2-1 gives the full variable domain: DGGITQSPKYLFRKEGQNVTLSCEQNLNHDAMYWYRQDPGQGLRLIYYSQIVNDFQKGDIAEGYSVSREKKESFPLTVTSAQKNPTAFYLCASSIYRDPYNEQFFGPGTRLTVL.

In its sample, this clone was seen once. V gene TRBV5-1 combines with J gene TRBJ2-5; 15 bases line up with TRBD2. The CDR3 extends over 17 amino acids. V was pared by 4 bases and J by 2 bases, with 6 bases of the junction left unmatched. Germline CDR1 SGHRS, CDR2 YFSETQ. CDR3 sequence (DNA): TGCGCCAGCAGCAGGACTAGCGGGGGGGTTGGTCAAGAGACCCAGTACTTC. Translating gives CASSRTSGGVGQETQYF.

The chain carries TRBV5-1 and TRBJ1-1; 7 bases align to TRBD1. The trim removed 4 bases at V and 4 bases at J, leaving 10 bases unmatched. This CDR3 region has 15 residues. Per the germline V gene, CDR1 is SGHRS and CDR2 is YFSETQ. The CDR3 DNA sequence: TGCGCCAGCAGCGGCTTGGGACAGTTGGGCACTGAAGCTTTCTTT. This codes for CASSGLGQLGTEAFF.

The J gene is TRBJ2-1, the V gene TRBV5-1; D is perhaps TRBD1 (6 bases). The CDR3 has 15 amino acids. The V and J ends lost 2 bases and 0 bases respectively, with 9 bases between them. Germline CDR1 and CDR2: SGHRS and YFSETQ. In DNA form, the CDR3 reads TGCGCCAGCAGCTTTAGACAGGACTCCTACAATGAGCAGTTCTTC. Translated: CASSFRQDSYNEQFF.

The chain joins TRBV28 to TRBJ2-2, with TRBD1 matching over 7 bases. The CDR3 is 14 residues long. Germline loops: CDR1 MDHEN, CDR2 SYDVKM. Unmatched junction bases numbered 4, after V lost 5 bases and J lost 4 bases. The CDR3 coding sequence is TGTGCCAGCAGTGACAGGGTAGGCACCGGGGAGCTGTTTTTT. Translating gives CASSDRVGTGELFF.

The V and J genes are TRBV2 and TRBJ2-7; D ambiguous. From germline, CDR1 is SNHLY and CDR2 FYNNEI. The V and J ends lost 6 bases and 2 bases respectively, with 5 bases between them. The length of the CDR3 is 11 residues. CDR3 nucleotide sequence: TGTGCCAGCAGCTACACCTACGAGCAGTACTTC. It translates to CASSYTYEQYF. Using reference TRBV2 and TRBJ2-7 for the parts outside the CDR3, the full variable domain is EPEVTQTPSHQVTQMGQEVILRCVPISNHLYFYWYRQILGQKVEFLVSFYNNEISEKSEIFDDQFSVERPDGSNFTLKIRSTKLEDSAMYFCASSYTYEQYFGPGTRLTVT.

The V and J genes are TRBV9 and TRBJ1-2; D ambiguous. The CDR3 sequence is 10 residues long. Germline V gene lookup returns CDR1 SGDLS and CDR2 YYNGEE. V dropped 7 bases and J dropped 3 bases, with 4 bases sitting between them. The CDR3 DNA reads TGTGCCAGCGGGGACTATGGCTACACCTTC. It encodes CASGDYGYTF.

In its sample, this clone was seen once. The chain has TRBV2 and TRBJ2-3; TRBD1 matches at 7 bases. The V segment lost 8 bases and the J segment 0 bases; nucleotides outside the gene matches: 20. There are 19 residues in the CDR3. The V gene's germline CDR1 is SNHLY and CDR2 FYNNEI. This CDR3 reads CASLPIEGRGHISTDTQYF. In DNA form, the CDR3 reads TGTGCCAGCCTCCCTATCGAGGGTAGGGGGCATATCAGCACAGATACGCAGTATTTT. The full variable domain, with the rest looked up from reference TRBV2 and TRBJ2-3, is EPEVTQTPSHQVTQMGQEVILRCVPISNHLYFYWYRQILGQKVEFLVSFYNNEISEKSEIFDDQFSVERPDGSNFTLKIRSTKLEDSAMYFCASLPIEGRGHISTDTQYFGPGTRLTVL.

The chain carries TRBV7-2 and TRBJ1-2; 8 bases line up with TRBD1. From germline, CDR1 is SGHTA and CDR2 FQGNSA. The CDR3 runs to 15 residues. V lost 0 bases to trimming and J lost 6 bases; unmatched junction nucleotides: 6. CDR3 amino acids: CASSLADQGANGYTF. CDR3 nucleotides: TGTGCCAGCAGCTTAGCGGATCAGGGGGCGAATGGCTACACCTTC.

This rearrangement joins TRBV7-2 to TRBJ2-7; TRBD1 matches 7 bases. The CDR3 consists of 15 residues. Trimming cost V 2 bases and J 6 bases; bases outside gene matches: 10. Germline V gene sequence: CDR1 SGHTA, CDR2 FQGNSA. CDR3 residues: CASSLKTTGAAEQYF. The CDR3, as DNA: TGTGCCAGCAGCTTAAAAACCACAGGGGCAGCCGAGCAGTACTTC.

The chain is built from TRBV5-4 and TRBJ2-3; a weak D match, TRBD2 (7 bases). The germline CDR1 and CDR2 sequences are SGHNT and YYREEE (reference sequence). The CDR3 runs to 15 residues. The V and J ends lost 1 base and 2 bases respectively, with 11 bases between them. In DNA form, the CDR3 reads TGTGCCAGCAGCTTGACGGGGGGCAACACAGATACGCAGTATTTT. It translates to CASSLTGGNTDTQYF.

The chain uses TRBV30 and TRBJ1-1, with D uncertain. V was cut by 2 bases and J by 5 bases, with 12 bases left in between. CDR1 and CDR2 from the germline V gene are GTSNPN and SVGIG (reference sequence). The CDR3 runs to 13 residues. The CDR3 region has the DNA TGTGCCTGGAGTCCTGCGGACGGTACTGAAGCTTTCTTT. Amino acids: CAWSPADGTEAFF. Drawing the rest from reference TRBV30 and TRBJ1-1, the complete variable domain is SQTIHQWPATLVQPVGSPLSLECTVEGTSNPNLYWYRQAAGRGLQLLFYSVGIGQISSEVPQNLSASRPQDRQFILSSKKLLLSDSGFYLCAWSPADGTEAFFGQGTRLTVV.

The V call is TRBV3-1 (or the pseudogene TRBV3-2), the J call TRBJ2-3; TRBD1 agrees at 7 bases. V trimming: 3 bases; J trimming: 4 bases; junction bases outside the gene matches: 10. The CDR3 length is 16 residues. Looked up from germline, CDR1 is LGHDT and CDR2 is YNNKEL (reference sequence). This CDR3 is CASSHPRKGAADTQYF. Here the CDR3 DNA reads TGTGCCAGCAGCCACCCTAGGAAGGGGGCAGCAGATACGCAGTATTTT.

The chain combines TRBV7-9 with TRBJ1-6, with D maybe TRBD1 (6 bases). The CDR3 contains 15 residues. The germline gives CDR1 SEHNR, CDR2 FQNEAQ (reference sequence). Between the trimmed V and J ends, which lost 5 bases and 8 bases, there was a span of 16 bases. CDR3 sequence (DNA): TGTGCCAGCAGCCTCCTGGGGGGGCTTGATTCACCCCTCCACTTT. This translates into CASSLLGGLDSPLHF.

This chain uses TRBV6-5 with TRBJ2-5, with D hard to call. V lost 6 bases and J 0 bases, leaving 5 bases between the germline ends. CDR3 length equals 12 residues. Germline lookup yields CDR1 MNHEY and CDR2 SVGAGI. The CDR3 loop reads CASSPYQETQYF. CDR3 DNA: TGTGCCAGCAGCCCGTACCAAGAGACCCAGTACTTC.